Below, one T cell receptor (beta chain) is given with its context. The antigen is unknown. The CDR3 end is not reached by the read, which stops 3 residues before it; the germline J gene fills it in. This sample is part of a study of T cells in women clearing cervical HPV infection. Some clones are missing from TCRdb's copy, which holds only in-frame ones; the method was immunoSEQ multiplex PCR. The sample has about 46,000 clones. CDR3 length: 16 residues. The V gene's germline CDR1 is MNHEY and CDR2 SVGEGT. The V and J ends lost 10 bases and 2 bases respectively, with 20 bases between them. General study points: Each sample's T-cell count was unknown, possibly confounding richness.

The gene calls are TRBV6-2 or TRBV6-3 and TRBJ2-2; the D gene is possibly TRBD2 (6 bases). This receptor was identified in a woman aged 18 to 75 with a cervical HPV16 infection that either progressed to CIN3+ or cleared (not recorded which). Material: blood buffy coat. CDR3 DNA (partial): TGTGCCACGAAATCACCCGGGACTCCTAACACCGGGGAG. Translating it yields CATKSPGTPNTGE. The whole CDR3 protein is CATKSPGTPNTGELFF.